This T cell receptor beta chain was recovered during a study of T cells in Graves' hyperthyroidism and ophthalmopathy. Study conclusions and caveats: Among thyroid clonotypes expanded above 0.001, most also appeared in blood.

Patients between 18 and 65 years old had hyperthyroidism, newly diagnosed and lasting under 2 months. Of note for this clonotype: Its antigen is currently unknown.

This CDR3 has 15 amino acids. Trimming removed 2 bases from V and 0 bases from J, with 11 bases in between. CDR1 DFQATT and CDR2 SNEGSKA come from the germline V gene (reference sequence). RNA transcripts provided the source from which TCR beta CDR3 regions were amplified. With the HTBI primer set, the TCR CDR3 went through a first round of RT-PCR. TCRdb re-called the multiplex PCR reads through MiXCR, storing one row per CDR3 protein. This sample has about 560,000 distinct CDR3 sequences; around 17% occur once, and the top ten carry approximately 20%. The source material was blood. V gene TRBV20-1 combines with J gene TRBJ2-1; D may be TRBD1 (5 bases). The TCR was taken from a woman younger than 35 with Graves' hyperthyroidism. CDR3 residues: CSARIDSRSYNEQFF. CDR3 DNA: TGCAGTGCTAGAATTGACAGCCGCTCCTACAATGAGCAGTTCTTC.